The 9 T cell receptor beta chains below come from one sample, sequenced in a study of response to subunit inactivated influenza vaccine. MiXCR was run by TCRdb on the RT-PCR reads, yielding one entry per CDR3 protein. Here the sample spans under 200,000 distinct CDR3 sequences, approximately 11% being singletons. The source was non-naive T cells sorted from PBMCs, collected 40 to 50 days after vaccination. These receptors all stem from a middle-aged man who received an inactivated influenza vaccine.

This clonotype was found a few times. The genes are TRBV3-1 and TRBJ2-7; D is possibly TRBD1 (6 bases). The V gene's germline CDR1 is LGHDT and CDR2 YNNKEL (reference sequence). This CDR3 is 15 amino acids long. Trimming left V 2 bases short and J 4 bases short, with 15 bases between. DNA of the CDR3: TGTGCCAGCAGCCAATCCAGGACAGCCATATACGAGCAGTACTTC. Protein product: CASSQSRTAIYEQYF.

This clonotype was seen at least ten times. The CDR3 sequence: CASRVFSGGSEQFF. In nucleotides, the CDR3 is TGTGCCAGCAGGGTCTTTAGCGGGGGGTCTGAGCAGTTCTTC. V gene TRBV12-3 or TRBV12-4 combines with J gene TRBJ2-1; 10 positions match TRBD2. There are 14 residues in the CDR3. J lost 9 bases, V lost 6 bases, and 8 bases had no gene match.

This clonotype was counted only a few times. The V gene is TRBV3-1, the J gene TRBJ2-1; 11 bases map to TRBD2. The junction had 5 bases not matched to a gene; V was cut back by 3 bases and J by 4 bases. The CDR3 totals 16 residues. Per the germline V gene, CDR1 is LGHDT and CDR2 is YNNKEL (reference sequence). CDR3 region: CASSHPGLAAYNEQFF. The DNA for the CDR3 is TGTGCCAGCAGCCATCCGGGACTAGCGGCTTACAATGAGCAGTTCTTC.

This clonotype was seen a few times. This rearrangement joins TRBV5-5 to TRBJ1-3; 8 nucleotides match TRBD1. From germline, CDR1 is SGHKS and CDR2 YYEKEE (reference sequence). V shed 3 bases and J 0 bases; nucleotides not matched to a gene: 5. The CDR3 totals 16 residues. This chain's CDR3 is CASSWGQDRSGNTIYF. CDR3 in DNA: TGTGCCAGCAGCTGGGGACAGGACCGCTCTGGAAACACCATATATTTT.

This clonotype was seen repeatedly, ten times or more. The J gene is TRBJ2-7, the V gene TRBV27, with TRBD2 as a possible D gene (6 bases). The CDR3 loop spans 13 amino acids. V was trimmed by 6 bases and J by 9 bases, leaving 18 bases between them. Germline loops: CDR1 MNHEY, CDR2 SMNVEV (reference sequence). The CDR3 here is CASRDYAGLVQYF. For the CDR3, the DNA is TGTGCCAGCAGGGACTACGCCGGCCTCGTGCAGTACTTC.

This clonotype was seen at least ten times. J is TRBJ2-5 and V is TRBV24-1, with 8 bases aligning to TRBD1. V lost 4 bases and J lost 4; bases outside the gene matches: 7. The CDR3 contains 15 residues. Per germline, CDR1 KGHDR and CDR2 SFDVKD. The CDR3 DNA follows: TGTGCCACCAGTGACCGACAGGGGTTAGTAGAGACCCAGTACTTC. This encodes CATSDRQGLVETQYF.

This clonotype has only a few counts. The chain has TRBV5-1 and TRBJ2-2; 12 nucleotides align to TRBD1. Trimming took 0 bases from V and 6 from J; bases not matched to a gene: 3. This CDR3 has 16 residues. Germline V gene lookup returns CDR1 SGHRS and CDR2 YFSETQ. CDR3 residues: CASSLAGQGAPGELFF. CDR3 coding DNA: TGCGCCAGCAGCTTGGCGGGACAGGGGGCTCCCGGGGAGCTGTTTTTT.

This clonotype has a single count. This chain uses TRBV7-2 with TRBJ1-5; D may be TRBD1 (5 bases). The germline V gene encodes CDR1 SGHTA and CDR2 FQGNSA. With 6 bases removed from V and 4 bases from J, the gap between germline ends came to 13 bases. This CDR3 has 14 amino acids. CDR3 coding DNA: TGTGCCAGCAGTTCGGGTCCAGGGAATCAGCCCCAGCATTTT. Protein sequence: CASSSGPGNQPQHF.

Comment on this clonotype: The germline gene is not matched at one end of the junction; a read error may be the cause. V usage is TRBV5-1 and J usage is TRBJ2-3; 9 bases are a match to TRBD2. CDR3 length equals 13 residues. Germline values: CDR1 SGHRS, CDR2 YFSETQ. This CDR3 is CASGSGSTDTRYF. CDR3 bases: TGCGCCAGCGGTAGCGGGAGTACAGATACGCGGTATTTT.